A selection of T cell receptor beta chains follows, all from one sample in a study of early T cells in non-severe SARS-CoV-2 infection. TCRdb reprocessed the 5' RACE reads via MiXCR and lists one record per CDR3 protein. Of more than 95,000 distinct CDR3 sequences listed, approximately 10% are singletons. The sample here was whole blood, taken at baseline. The receptors were gathered from an adult who was a healthcare worker with PCR-confirmed SARS-CoV-2 infection or an uninfected control (not recorded which). Both conserved end residues are part of each CDR3. A D gene is named only where the DNA matches it firmly. Some rows mark clone size as missing; the rest say once, few, many or name a class of expanded clone.

D,V,J,size,CDR3,DNA
-,TRBV25-1,TRBJ2-7,-,CASSEGLASSYEQYF,TGTGCCAGCAGTGAAGGGCTAGCGTCATCCTACGAGCAGTACTTC
-,TRBV24-1,TRBJ1-1,many,CATSDAVGIEAFF,TGTGCCACCAGTGATGCCGTGGGGATTGAAGCTTTCTTT
-,TRBV7-8,TRBJ1-1,few,CASSMTENTEAFF,TGTGCCAGCAGCATGACAGAGAACACTGAAGCTTTCTTT
TRBD1,TRBV7-9,TRBJ2-7,few,CASSPPGGDEQYF,TGTGCCAGCAGCCCTCCAGGGGGTGACGAGCAGTACTTC
TRBD1,TRBV7-8,TRBJ2-7,many,CASSRQEPGQGYEQYF,TGTGCCAGCAGCCGACAAGAGCCGGGACAGGGTTACGAGCAGTACTTC
-,TRBV6-5,TRBJ2-3,-,CASSIGVATDTQYF,TGTGCCAGCAGTATCGGGGTAGCCACAGATACGCAGTATTTT
TRBD1,TRBV19,TRBJ2-4,many,CASMRGTARAKNIQYF,TGTGCCAGTATGAGGGGGACAGCCCGGGCCAAAAACATTCAGTACTTC
TRBD2,TRBV10-3,TRBJ2-3,few,CAIRGTGLAGAARSTDTQYF,TGTGCCATCAGAGGGACCGGACTAGCGGGGGCCGCACGTAGCACAGATACGCAGTATTTT
-,TRBV7-2,TRBJ1-3,many,CASSPWAGVENTIYF,TGTGCCAGCAGCCCCTGGGCAGGCGTTGAAAACACCATATATTTT
TRBD1,TRBV5-8,TRBJ1-5,many,CASRTGYQPQHF,TGTGCCAGCAGGACAGGGTATCAGCCCCAGCATTTT
TRBD2,TRBV7-9,TRBJ2-7,few,CASSFSLAGPYEQYF,TGTGCCAGCAGCTTTAGCCTAGCGGGACCCTACGAGCAGTACTTC
-,TRBV5-1,TRBJ2-3,many,CASSPYFGGTGPTDTQYF,TGCGCCAGCAGCCCCTATTTCGGAGGGACTGGGCCAACAGATACGCAGTATTTT
TRBD1,TRBV29-1,TRBJ1-1,many,CSVEDGTANTEAFF,TGCAGCGTTGAAGATGGGACAGCGAACACTGAAGCTTTCTTT
TRBD1,TRBV4-2,TRBJ2-7,few,CASSHLPGQHLYEQYF,TGTGCCAGCAGCCACCTACCGGGACAGCATCTCTACGAGCAGTACTTC
-,TRBV21-1,TRBJ2-3,-,CASTKREDTQYF,TGTGCCAGCACCAAGAGGGAAGATACGCAGTATTTT
-,TRBV7-9,TRBJ2-3,-,CASSTETDTQYF,TGTGCCAGCAGCACTGAAACAGATACGCAGTATTTT
TRBD2,TRBV20-1,TRBJ2-1,many,CSAPGTSVYNEQFF,TGCAGTGCTCCCGGGACTAGCGTATACAATGAGCAGTTCTTC
TRBD2,TRBV7-2,TRBJ2-2,-,CASSLTSANTGELFF,TGTGCCAGCAGCTTGACTAGCGCGAACACCGGGGAGCTGTTTTTT
-,TRBV12-3/TRBV12-4,TRBJ1-1,few,CASLNSPAGTEAFF,TGTGCCAGCTTGAATTCCCCGGCGGGCACTGAAGCTTTCTTT
TRBD2,TRBV11-2,TRBJ2-3,many,CASSVSSGVTDTQYF,TGTGCCAGCAGCGTTAGTAGCGGGGTCACAGATACGCAGTATTTT
-,TRBV7-9,TRBJ2-1,-,CASSPSTAPYNEQFF,TGTGCCAGCAGCCCAAGCACGGCCCCCTACAATGAGCAGTTCTTC
-,TRBV20-1,TRBJ1-2,many,CSARDRWSGYGYTF,TGCAGTGCTAGAGATCGGTGGAGCGGCTATGGCTACACCTTC
-,TRBV25-1,TRBJ2-1,few,CASSEPSLNLDEQFF,TGTGCCAGCAGTGAACCGTCACTTAACTTGGATGAGCAGTTCTTC
-,TRBV24-1,TRBJ2-1,-,CATSASRSLAYNEQFF,TGTGCCACCAGTGCTTCGAGGAGCTTAGCCTACAATGAGCAGTTCTTC
TRBD2,TRBV6-5,TRBJ2-7,few,CASSYLSGRGYEQYF,TGTGCCAGCAGTTACCTTAGCGGGAGGGGTTACGAGCAGTACTTC
-,TRBV5-6,TRBJ1-5,-,CASSLTLLGPQHF,TGTGCCAGCAGCTTGACCCTACTCGGGCCCCAGCATTTT
TRBD1,TRBV18,TRBJ2-2,-,CASSPLAGTDNTGELFF,TGTGCCAGCTCACCGTTGGCCGGGACAGATAACACCGGGGAGCTGTTTTTT
-,TRBV12-3/TRBV12-4,TRBJ1-1,many,CASSLDAGSTEAFF,TGTGCCAGCAGTTTAGATGCCGGGAGCACTGAAGCTTTCTTT
TRBD1,TRBV20-1,TRBJ1-1,many,CSARYRGRVNTEAFF,TGCAGTGCTAGATACAGGGGGCGGGTGAACACTGAAGCTTTCTTT
-,TRBV10-3,TRBJ2-7,-,CAISSGRASYEQYF,TGTGCCATCAGTTCCGGCAGGGCCTCCTACGAGCAGTACTTC
-,TRBV24-1,TRBJ2-5,-,CATSEPVVETQYF,TGTGCCACCAGTGAGCCCGTTGTAGAGACCCAGTACTTC
-,TRBV5-6,TRBJ2-5,many,CASSWDSQETQYF,TGTGCCAGCAGTTGGGACTCGCAAGAGACCCAGTACTTC
TRBD1,TRBV5-1,TRBJ2-3,-,CASSYDRGNTDTQYF,TGCGCCAGCAGTTACGACAGGGGCAACACAGATACGCAGTATTTT
TRBD1,TRBV7-8,TRBJ2-7,many,CASSKGQGLPYEQYF,TGTGCCAGCAGCAAAGGACAGGGCCTTCCCTACGAGCAGTACTTC
-,TRBV11-1,TRBJ2-7,-,CASSWDGPYEQYF,TGTGCCAGCAGCTGGGACGGACCCTACGAGCAGTACTTC
-,TRBV19,TRBJ2-4,few,CASSGGRKNIQYF,TGTGCCAGTAGTGGCGGGCGAAAAAACATTCAGTACTTC
TRBD2,TRBV10-3,TRBJ2-1,many,CAISEVASGSYNEQFF,TGTGCCATCAGTGAGGTCGCTAGCGGCTCCTACAATGAGCAGTTCTTC
-,TRBV20-1,TRBJ2-7,-,CSARIGGMGYEQYF,TGCAGTGCTAGAATAGGAGGAATGGGGTACGAGCAGTACTTC
-,TRBV7-2,TRBJ2-3,-,CASSLDRVSTDTQYF,TGTGCCAGCAGCTTAGACAGGGTTAGCACAGATACGCAGTATTTT
-,TRBV5-1,TRBJ2-7,many,CASSWTTHTYEQYF,TGCGCCAGCAGCTGGACCACTCATACCTACGAGCAGTACTTC
-,TRBV5-1,TRBJ2-5,-,CASSRSGTFEGETQYF,TGCGCCAGCAGCCGATCCGGGACATTCGAGGGAGAGACCCAGTACTTC
-,TRBV20-1,TRBJ2-2,few,CSARARPNTGELFF,TGCAGTGCTAGAGCAAGGCCGAACACCGGGGAGCTGTTTTTT
-,TRBV21-1,TRBJ2-3,many,CASSKAGRASTDTQYF,TGTGCCAGCAGCAAGGCCGGCAGGGCGAGCACAGATACGCAGTATTTT
TRBD1,TRBV28,TRBJ2-5,-,CASSPTGQNQETQYF,TGTGCCAGCAGTCCGACGGGACAGAACCAAGAGACCCAGTACTTC
-,TRBV20-1,TRBJ2-1,many,CSAPAGLSIYNEQFF,TGCAGTGCTCCGGCAGGACTATCTATCTACAATGAGCAGTTCTTC
TRBD2,TRBV20-1,TRBJ2-2,few,CSARGLAGFGTGELFF,TGCAGTGCTAGGGGACTAGCGGGCTTCGGGACCGGGGAGCTGTTTTTT
TRBD1,TRBV3-1,TRBJ2-2,-,CASSQGAGGTNTGELFF,TGTGCCAGCAGCCAAGGAGCAGGGGGAACCAACACCGGGGAGCTGTTTTTT
-,TRBV9,TRBJ1-1,few,CASSVGHQDTEAFF,TGTGCCAGCAGCGTAGGACACCAGGACACTGAAGCTTTCTTT
TRBD2,TRBV27,TRBJ2-1,-,CASGLGLAYNEQFF,TGTGCCAGCGGCTTGGGACTAGCCTACAATGAGCAGTTCTTC
-,TRBV7-9,TRBJ1-1,many,CASSLYKNTEAFF,TGTGCCAGCAGCCTCTACAAGAACACTGAAGCTTTCTTT
-,TRBV7-9,TRBJ2-7,many,CASSLALGPSYEQYF,TGTGCCAGCAGCTTAGCGCTGGGACCTTCCTACGAGCAGTACTTC
-,TRBV7-2,TRBJ2-3,-,CASSSPRTVSTDTQYF,TGTGCCAGCAGCTCCCCGCGGACAGTGAGCACAGATACGCAGTATTTT
-,TRBV7-2,TRBJ2-5,-,CASSWGGSEETQYF,TGTGCCAGCAGCTGGGGGGGCAGCGAGGAGACCCAGTACTTC
TRBD1,TRBV4-3,TRBJ2-7,many,CASAQGVGGSYYEQYF,TGCGCCAGCGCCCAGGGGGTTGGGGGAAGCTACTACGAGCAGTACTTC
-,TRBV29-1,TRBJ1-4,-,CSVSREKKLFF,TGCAGCGTCTCCAGGGAGAAAAAACTGTTTTTT
-,TRBV4-1,TRBJ2-5,-,CASSQSGIRETQYF,TGCGCCAGCAGCCAGTCCGGGATTAGGGAGACCCAGTACTTC
TRBD2,TRBV25-1,TRBJ2-3,-,CASTPSLAGEADTQYF,TGTGCCAGCACCCCCTCACTAGCGGGGGAGGCAGATACGCAGTATTTT
-,TRBV24-1,TRBJ2-1,many,CATSDRFYRDNEQFF,TGTGCCACCAGTGACAGGTTTTATCGGGACAATGAGCAGTTCTTC
TRBD2,TRBV5-4,TRBJ2-3,few,CASSLATAGAPDTQYF,TGTGCCAGCAGCTTGGCGACAGCGGGGGCCCCAGATACGCAGTATTTT
-,TRBV27,TRBJ2-2,-,CASSFEGSAGELFF,TGTGCCAGCAGTTTCGAGGGATCCGCCGGGGAGCTGTTTTTT